This TCR beta chain was profiled in a study of shared clonotypes between healthy human individuals. The assay was run at deep level. Investigators spread the genomic DNA of each subset evenly over several immunoSEQ plates. Assay: immunoSEQ multiplex PCR; the TCRdb copy retains only in-frame clones and omits some. The sample carries under 1,100,000 clones, 60% to 80% recorded once. The TCR sequence derives from a young man in good health. Sequenced sample: memory CD4+ T cells sorted from blood. The subset was: CD45RA-negative fraction.

In nucleotides, the CDR3 is TGTGCCAGCAGCAAATCCGGGTTTAACTATGGCTACACCTTC. Translating gives CASSKSGFNYGYTF. The V and J genes are TRBV14 and TRBJ1-2; D not certain. The germline V gene encodes CDR1 SGHDN and CDR2 FVKESK. CDR3 size: 14 residues. V shed 5 bases and J shed 1 base, with 11 bases lying between them.